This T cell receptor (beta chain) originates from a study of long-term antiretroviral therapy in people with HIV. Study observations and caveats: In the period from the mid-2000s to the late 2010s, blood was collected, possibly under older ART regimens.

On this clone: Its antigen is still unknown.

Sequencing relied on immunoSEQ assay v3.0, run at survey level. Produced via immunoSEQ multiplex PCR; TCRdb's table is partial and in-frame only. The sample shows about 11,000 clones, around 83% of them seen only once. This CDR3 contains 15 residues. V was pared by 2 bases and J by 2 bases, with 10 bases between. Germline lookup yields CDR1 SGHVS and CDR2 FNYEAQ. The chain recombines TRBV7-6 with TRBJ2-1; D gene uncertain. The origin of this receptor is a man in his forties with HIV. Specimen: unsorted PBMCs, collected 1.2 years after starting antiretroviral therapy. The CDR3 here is CASSLRIPPYNEQFF. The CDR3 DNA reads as TGTGCCAGCAGCTTACGCATTCCCCCCTACAATGAGCAGTTCTTC.